Below, 28 T cell receptor beta chains from the same sample are listed, as sequenced in a study of blood T cells in healthy people across ages (dated by TCRdb to the mid-2010s). Library preparation was by 5' RACE. The instrument given in TCRdb is Illumina HiSeq 2500. A second PCR of about 7 to 12 cycles was performed with a sample-barcoded 5' primer and a J-beta primer mix. Using fastp trimming at Q25 and MiXCR clonotype assembly, TCRdb reanalyzed the public sequencing data and kept in-frame beta chains. Each entry is one CDR3 protein sequence, shown with its most common DNA and genes. The sample table holds roughly 730,000 distinct CDR3 sequences, of which roughly 50% were seen once. The ten top clones hold roughly 24% of the sample. Sequences were obtained from blood. Receptors were obtained from a middle-aged man in good health.

This clonotype has more than one count but fewer than ten. This chain joins TRBV4-1 and TRBJ1-2; D might be TRBD1 (5 bases). Germline assignment: CDR1 MGHRA and CDR2 YSYEKL. V shed 0 bases and J shed 2 bases, with 10 bases lying between them. The CDR3 has 15 amino acids. The CDR3 region is CASSQDQEGNYGYTF. CDR3 nucleotide sequence: TGCGCCAGCAGCCAAGATCAGGAGGGGAACTATGGCTACACCTTC.

V usage is TRBV25-1 and J usage is TRBJ1-1; 7 bases match TRBD1. CDR3 size: 14 residues. V was clipped by 5 bases and J by 1 base; unmatched bases: 4. Germline CDR1 and CDR2: MGHDK and SYGVNS. CDR3 loop: CASSQTGRNTEAFF. The DNA for the CDR3 is TGTGCCAGCAGTCAGACAGGGAGGAACACTGAAGCTTTCTTT. Full variable domain (missing parts from reference TRBV25-1 and TRBJ1-1): EADIYQTPRYLVIGTGKKITLECSQTMGHDKMYWYQQDPGMELHLIHYSYGVNSTEKGDLSSESTVSRIRTEHFPLTLESARPSHTSQYLCASSQTGRNTEAFFGQGTRLTVV.

This clonotype was picked up a small number of times. The V gene is TRBV20-1, the J gene TRBJ2-3, with D maybe TRBD2 (6 bases). The V end lost 1 base, the J end lost 6 bases, and 20 bases lay between the germline ends. CDR1 and CDR2 (germline): DFQATT, SNEGSKA (reference sequence). The CDR3 sequence is 16 residues long. This chain's CDR3 is CSARVPGLPREDTQYF. The CDR3 DNA sequence: TGCAGTGCTAGAGTACCGGGACTCCCCCGCGAGGATACGCAGTATTTT.

This clonotype has more than one count but fewer than ten. The chain uses TRBV20-1 and TRBJ1-4; D is perhaps TRBD1 (5 bases). CDR1 and CDR2 (germline): DFQATT, SNEGSKA (reference sequence). V gave up 0 bases and J gave up 7 bases, with 21 bases separating them. This CDR3 comprises 17 residues. CDR3 amino acids: CSARDGAQPFRGEKLFF. In nucleotides, the CDR3 is TGCAGTGCTAGAGATGGAGCCCAGCCCTTTAGGGGTGAAAAACTGTTTTTT.

This clonotype was observed a handful of times. V usage is TRBV4-3 and J usage is TRBJ2-1; 12 bases align to TRBD2. The V gene end was trimmed by 2 bases and the J gene end by 4 bases; junction bases not matched to a gene: 3. Germline values: CDR1 LGHNA, CDR2 YSLEER. This CDR3 is 16 amino acids long. CDR3: CASSQPTSGSYNEQFF. The CDR3 DNA is TGCGCCAGCAGCCAACCGACTAGCGGGAGTTACAATGAGCAGTTCTTC.

This sequence joins TRBV7-9 and TRBJ2-5, with a possible D match to TRBD2 (5 bases). CDR1 is SEHNR, CDR2 FQNEAQ, per germline (reference sequence). The CDR3 is made up of 14 amino acids. Trimming removed 5 bases at V and 0 bases at J, with 10 bases between. CDR3 sequence reads: CASSRGMDQETQYF. The CDR3 DNA reads as TGTGCCAGCAGCAGAGGGATGGACCAAGAGACCCAGTACTTC. Using reference TRBV7-9 and TRBJ2-5 for the parts outside the CDR3, the full variable domain is DTGVSQNPRHKITKRGQNVTFRCDPISEHNRLYWYRQTLGQGPEFLTYFQNEAQLEKSRLLSDRFSAERPKGSFSTLEIQRTEQGDSAMYLCASSRGMDQETQYFGPGTRLLVL.

This clonotype was detected only a few times. V gene TRBV29-1 combines with J gene TRBJ2-6, with a tentative D call TRBD2 (5 bases). Looked up from germline, CDR1 is SQVTM and CDR2 is ANQGSEA. V was pared by 4 bases and J by 3 bases, with 7 bases between. The CDR3 is 13 residues long. This CDR3 is CSVGGVGANVLTF. CDR3 DNA: TGCAGCGTTGGGGGAGTTGGGGCCAACGTCCTGACTTTC.

This clonotype was picked up a small number of times. J is TRBJ2-1 and V is TRBV20-1, with D tentatively TRBD2 (5 bases). The V gene lost 0 bases and the J gene lost 10 bases, with 13 bases spanning the gap. Per the germline V gene, CDR1 is DFQATT and CDR2 is SNEGSKA (reference sequence). The CDR3 runs to 13 residues. CDR3 protein: CSARDPGSGEQFF. As DNA, the CDR3 is TGCAGTGCTAGAGATCCGGGCAGCGGCGAGCAGTTCTTC.

V usage is TRBV29-1 and J usage is TRBJ2-3; D is undetermined. The CDR3 is made up of 11 amino acids. Trimming removed 5 bases from V and 1 base from J, with 4 bases in between. The germline V gene has CDR1 SQVTM and CDR2 ANQGSEA. The CDR3 DNA reads TGCAGCGTTAGGGGCACAGATACGCAGTATTTT. This gives the protein CSVRGTDTQYF.

The chain links TRBV27 to TRBJ2-3; 14 bases map to TRBD2. V lost 5 bases to trimming and J lost 2 bases; unmatched junction nucleotides: 3. Germline-derived CDR1 and CDR2 are MNHEY and SMNVEV (reference sequence). This CDR3 is built from 16 residues. The CDR3 reads CASSRLAGGFTDTQYF. The CDR3 bases are TGTGCCAGCAGTCGACTAGCGGGGGGGTTCACAGATACGCAGTATTTT.

V usage is TRBV28 and J usage is TRBJ2-7, with D maybe TRBD2 (5 bases). The germline V gene encodes CDR1 MDHEN and CDR2 SYDVKM. Trimming cost V 4 bases and J 2 bases, with 15 bases left between them. This CDR3 has 15 amino acids. This CDR3 reads CASSSSGIGAYEQYF. In DNA form, the CDR3 reads TGTGCCAGCAGTTCCTCCGGGATAGGTGCCTACGAGCAGTACTTC.

This chain connects TRBV5-4 to TRBJ2-3, with TRBD2 matching over 13 bases. Germline V gene sequence: CDR1 SGHNT, CDR2 YYREEE (reference sequence). V was clipped by 1 base and J by 4 bases; unmatched bases: 6. CDR3 length equals 17 residues. CDR3 nucleotides: TGTGCCAGCAGCTTGATCCCCACTAGCGGGAGGGCAGATACGCAGTATTTT. It yields the protein CASSLIPTSGRADTQYF.

A word on this clonotype: The germline gene is not matched at one end of the junction; a read error may be the cause. This chain joins TRBV2 and TRBJ2-2; no firm D call. The CDR3 consists of 15 residues. Germline CDR1 and CDR2: SNHLY and FYNNEI. CDR3 sequence reads: CASSGVSRNTGELFF. In nucleotides, the CDR3 is TGCGCCAGCAGTGGGGTCTCTAGGAACACCGGGGAGCTGTTTTTT.

This sequence joins TRBV7-2 and TRBJ1-2; D unresolved. V was cut by 5 bases and J by 0 bases, with 16 bases left in between. Per the germline V gene, CDR1 is SGHTA and CDR2 is FQGNSA. The CDR3 is 16 residues long. CDR3 in amino acids: CASSKGRRAANYGYTF. The CDR3 DNA is TGTGCCAGCAGCAAAGGGAGGCGGGCAGCTAACTATGGCTACACCTTC.

This clonotype was recorded a few times. This rearrangement joins TRBV20-1 to TRBJ2-7, with D tentatively TRBD1 (6 bases). V was shortened by 3 bases and J by 0 bases, with 12 bases between the two germline ends. This CDR3 is 14 amino acids long. Per the germline V gene, CDR1 is DFQATT and CDR2 is SNEGSKA (reference sequence). CDR3: CSASWAGASYEQYF. The CDR3 coding sequence is TGCAGTGCTAGTTGGGCAGGGGCCTCCTACGAGCAGTACTTC.

This clonotype was detected a few times. V and J are TRBV29-1 and TRBJ1-2; a possible D gene is TRBD1 (6 bases). This CDR3 has 16 amino acids. Germline loops: CDR1 SQVTM, CDR2 ANQGSEA. V was clipped by 5 bases and J by 5 bases, with 24 bases between them. The CDR3 is CSVPFAGANDFYGYTF. CDR3 sequence (DNA): TGCAGCGTTCCCTTTGCGGGGGCGAATGATTTTTATGGCTACACCTTC.

J is TRBJ2-5 and V is TRBV5-1; perhaps TRBD2 as D (6 bases). CDR1 SGHRS and CDR2 YFSETQ come from the germline V gene. The CDR3 is made up of 16 amino acids. V lost 3 bases, J lost 0 bases, and 15 bases lay in between. CDR3 amino acids: CASSSPAGSYQETQYF. CDR3 sequence (DNA): TGCGCCAGCAGCTCTCCGGCGGGATCGTACCAAGAGACCCAGTACTTC.

This clonotype was seen only a few times. This chain connects TRBV20-1 to TRBJ1-1; 7 nucleotides align to TRBD1. CDR1 and CDR2 from the germline V gene are DFQATT and SNEGSKA (reference sequence). Trimming cost V 3 bases and J 0 bases; bases outside gene matches: 4. The CDR3 has 14 residues. Here the CDR3 DNA reads TGCAGTGCTAGCTTACAGGGGCTGAACACTGAAGCTTTCTTT. Protein sequence: CSASLQGLNTEAFF.

This rearrangement joins TRBV21-1 to TRBJ2-4; the table's D call of TRBD1 was not tested on the DNA. TRBV21-1 is a known pseudogene. The length of the CDR3 is 19 residues. CDR3: CASSKVDRGPKLAKNIQYF. In DNA, the CDR3 is TGTGCCAGCAGCAAGGTTGATAGGGGACCCAAACTAGCCAAAAACATTCAGTACTTC.

The chain is built from TRBV12-3 or TRBV12-4 and TRBJ2-3; 8 nucleotides match TRBD2. The length of the CDR3 is 16 residues. Losses at the gene ends were 5 bases for V and 6 bases for J; bases not matched to a gene: 13. CDR3: CASSPPGLVGSDTQYF. Here the CDR3 DNA reads TGTGCCAGCAGTCCACCGGGACTAGTGGGGTCTGATACGCAGTATTTT.

The chain couples TRBV27 to TRBJ2-7; 9 nucleotides line up with TRBD1. Germline V CDR1 and CDR2: MNHEY, SMNVEV (reference sequence). Trimming took 7 bases from V and 1 from J; bases not matched to a gene: 11. This CDR3 comprises 16 residues. The CDR3 DNA reads TGTGCCAGCACCGTTAGGACAGGGGTCCTTTCCTACGAGCAGTACTTC. The encoded protein is CASTVRTGVLSYEQYF.

The J gene is TRBJ2-6, the V gene TRBV20-1, with D perhaps assigned TRBD1 or TRBD2 (5 bases each). The CDR3 contains 15 residues. Germline V gene sequence: CDR1 DFQATT, CDR2 SNEGSKA (reference sequence). The V end lost 2 bases, the J end lost 0 bases, and 8 bases lay between the germline ends. CDR3 sequence (DNA): TGCAGTGCTAGAAGGGACGGCTCTGGGGCCAACGTCCTGACTTTC. Translating gives CSARRDGSGANVLTF.

This clonotype appeared a few times. The chain joins TRBV12-3 or TRBV12-4 to TRBJ2-3, with D hard to call. The CDR3 is 12 amino acids. The V gene lost 5 bases and the J gene lost 3 bases, with 6 bases spanning the gap. The CDR3: CASSQITDTQYF. The CDR3 DNA reads as TGTGCCAGCAGTCAAATTACAGATACGCAGTATTTT.

This chain links TRBV29-1 with TRBJ2-1; 8 bases align to TRBD2. Unmatched junction bases numbered 15, after V lost 6 bases and J lost 5 bases. This CDR3 region has 16 residues. CDR1 is SQVTM, CDR2 ANQGSEA, per germline. CDR3 region: CSVPGPGGRTDNEQFF. CDR3 DNA: TGCAGCGTCCCCGGACCGGGGGGGAGAACAGACAATGAGCAGTTCTTC.

This rearrangement joins TRBV5-1 to TRBJ2-7; no firm D call. The CDR3 runs 17 residues. Trimming shortened V by 3 bases and J by 0 bases, and 19 bases separated the two germline ends. Germline lookup yields CDR1 SGHRS and CDR2 YFSETQ. Here the CDR3 reads CASSSLLGPLDSYEQYF. As DNA, the CDR3 is TGCGCCAGCAGCTCGCTTTTAGGGCCGCTGGACTCCTACGAGCAGTACTTC.

This clonotype was recorded only once. The rearrangement uses TRBV5-1 and TRBJ2-3, with 9 bases identical to TRBD2. The germline V gene encodes CDR1 SGHRS and CDR2 YFSETQ. This CDR3 is 16 amino acids long. J was trimmed by 1 base and V by 4 bases; bases with no gene match: 7. CDR3: CASSATLAGRTDTQYF. As DNA, the CDR3 is TGCGCCAGCAGCGCTACACTAGCGGGCCGCACAGATACGCAGTATTTT.

The chain is built from TRBV29-1 and TRBJ1-1, with 9 nucleotides matching TRBD1. The CDR3 extends over 13 amino acids. Looked up from germline, CDR1 is SQVTM and CDR2 is ANQGSEA. J was trimmed by 8 bases and V by 2 bases; bases with no gene match: 6. CDR3 nucleotides: TGCAGCGTTGAAAATTACAGGGGGCAAGAAGCTTTCTTT. Its translation is CSVENYRGQEAFF.

The chain carries TRBV20-1 and TRBJ2-3, with TRBD2 matching over 8 bases. Trimming removed 2 bases from V and 2 bases from J; junction bases left unmatched: 18. This CDR3 is built from 19 residues. Per germline, CDR1 DFQATT and CDR2 SNEGSKA (reference sequence). In DNA, the CDR3 is TGCAGTGCTAGATCCGCTCTCCGCCCGGGGACTAGAATCACAGATACGCAGTATTTT. Encoded protein: CSARSALRPGTRITDTQYF.